The entry below gives a single T cell receptor beta chain sequence along with its context. This sample is part of a study of blood T cell repertoires in COVID-19. Across the study: Samples representing acute and convalescent COVID-19 were sourced from the United States, Italy and Spain.

TCRdb's table, derived via immunoSEQ multiplex PCR, lists solely in-frame clones and lacks some. This sample has 300,000 to 350,000 clones, with approximately 85% found just once. Losses at the gene ends were 6 bases for V and 8 bases for J; bases not matched to a gene: 10. This CDR3 contains 14 residues. Germline lookup yields CDR1 SNHLY and CDR2 FYNNEI. The study drew participants aged about 18 to 90 years from roughly 25 US areas. Cohort assignment relied on participant-reported clinical history. Sequences were obtained from PBMCs or T cells enriched from blood (not recorded which). The receptor comes from a man younger than 45 who had recovered from COVID-19. The gene calls are TRBV2 and TRBJ1-2; 9 nucleotides line up with TRBD1. The CDR3 protein is CASRRTGTGLGYTF. CDR3 in DNA: TGTGCCAGCAGAAGAACCGGGACAGGGTTGGGCTACACCTTC.